The clone carrying this T cell receptor (beta chain) was counted a few times. This sample is drawn from a study of blood T cells in healthy people across ages. Primers used in a second PCR of roughly 7 to 12 cycles were a sample-barcoded 5' primer and a J-beta primer mix. Each cDNA molecule carried a tag from a template-switch adaptor that contained 12 random nucleotides. TCRdb reprocessed the 5' RACE reads via MiXCR and lists one record per CDR3 protein. In the table there are 700,000 to 950,000 distinct CDR3 sequences, roughly 64% of which are singletons. Each sample gave at least 6.5 million isolated PBMCs. CDR1 is DFQATT, CDR2 SNEGSKA, per germline (reference sequence). This CDR3 has 16 residues. V dropped 1 base and J dropped 2 bases, with 16 bases sitting between them.

Sequenced input: blood. The chain joins TRBV20-1 to TRBJ2-3; possible D gene TRBD1, 6 bases. The receptor's source is a man under 40 in good health. This chain's CDR3 is CSARVSGTLITDTQYF. In DNA, the CDR3 is TGCAGTGCTAGAGTATCAGGGACACTTATCACAGATACGCAGTATTTT.